Reported below is one T cell receptor (beta chain). Antigen unknown. This CDR3 has 15 amino acids. The germline gives CDR1 SGHVS, CDR2 FNYEAQ. V was trimmed by 7 bases and J by 4 bases, leaving 16 bases between them. The sample comes from a study of post-analysis software for immune sequencing data. Study findings and constraints: The study found TRBV5-6, TRBV5-1 and TRBV20-1 among about 5 TRBV segments more frequent in patients than controls.

Prepared TCR beta cDNA libraries contained unique molecular identifiers. TCRdb analysed the PCR reads with MiXCR anew, one entry per CDR3 protein. The profile covers 170,000 or so distinct CDR3 sequences, with around 28% appearing a single time and over 1.2% taken by the ten largest. The chain has TRBV7-6 and TRBJ1-4; no firm D call. The receptor was isolated from a girl under 18 with multiple sclerosis. Sample: blood. CDR3: CASNSGNLGNEKLFF. Written as DNA, the CDR3 is TGTGCCAGCAACTCGGGTAACTTGGGTAATGAAAAACTGTTTTTT.